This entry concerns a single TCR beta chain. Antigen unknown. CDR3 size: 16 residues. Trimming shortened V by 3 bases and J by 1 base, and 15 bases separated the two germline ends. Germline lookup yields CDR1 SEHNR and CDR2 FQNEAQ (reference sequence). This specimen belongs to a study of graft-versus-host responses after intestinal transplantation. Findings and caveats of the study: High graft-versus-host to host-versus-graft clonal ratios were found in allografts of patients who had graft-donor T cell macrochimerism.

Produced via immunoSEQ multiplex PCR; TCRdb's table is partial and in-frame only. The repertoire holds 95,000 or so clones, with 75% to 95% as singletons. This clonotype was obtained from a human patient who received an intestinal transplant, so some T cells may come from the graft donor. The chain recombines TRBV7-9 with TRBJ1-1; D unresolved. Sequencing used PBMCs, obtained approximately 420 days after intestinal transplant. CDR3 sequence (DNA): TGTGCCAGCAGCTTTCCCTTGGTACGGCAGAACACTGAAGCTTTCTTT. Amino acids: CASSFPLVRQNTEAFF.